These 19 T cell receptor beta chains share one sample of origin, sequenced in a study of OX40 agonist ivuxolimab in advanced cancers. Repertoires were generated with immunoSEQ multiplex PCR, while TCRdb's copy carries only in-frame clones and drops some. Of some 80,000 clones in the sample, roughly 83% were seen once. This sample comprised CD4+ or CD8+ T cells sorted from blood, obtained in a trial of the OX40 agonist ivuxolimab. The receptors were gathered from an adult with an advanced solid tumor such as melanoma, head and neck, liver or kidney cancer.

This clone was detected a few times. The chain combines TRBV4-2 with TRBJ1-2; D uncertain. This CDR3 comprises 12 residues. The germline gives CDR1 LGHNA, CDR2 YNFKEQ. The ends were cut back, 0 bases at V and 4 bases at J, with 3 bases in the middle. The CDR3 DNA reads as TGTGCCAGCAGCCAAGACTTCTATGGCTACACCTTC. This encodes CASSQDFYGYTF.

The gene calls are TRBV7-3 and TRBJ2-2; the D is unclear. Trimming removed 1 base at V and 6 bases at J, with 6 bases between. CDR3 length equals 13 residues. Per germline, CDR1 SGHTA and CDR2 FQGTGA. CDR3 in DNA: TGTGCCAGCAGCTTAAGCGGCGCCGGGGAGCTGTTTTTT. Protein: CASSLSGAGELFF.

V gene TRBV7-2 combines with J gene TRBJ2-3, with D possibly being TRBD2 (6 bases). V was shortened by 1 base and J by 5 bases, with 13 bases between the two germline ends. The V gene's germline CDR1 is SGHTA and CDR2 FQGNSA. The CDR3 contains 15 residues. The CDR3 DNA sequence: TGTGCCAGCAGCTTAGTGGCAGTCGGGGGAGATACGCAGTATTTT. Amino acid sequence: CASSLVAVGGDTQYF.

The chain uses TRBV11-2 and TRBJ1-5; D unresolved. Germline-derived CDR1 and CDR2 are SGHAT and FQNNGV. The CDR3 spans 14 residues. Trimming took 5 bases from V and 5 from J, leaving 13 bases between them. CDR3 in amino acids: CASSPAAVDQPQHF. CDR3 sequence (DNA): TGTGCCAGCAGCCCGGCCGCTGTCGATCAGCCCCAGCATTTT.

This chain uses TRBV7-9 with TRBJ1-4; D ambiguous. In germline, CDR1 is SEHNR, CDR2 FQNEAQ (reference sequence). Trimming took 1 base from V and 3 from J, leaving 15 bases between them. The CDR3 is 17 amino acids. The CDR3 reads CASSLGAVSGANEKLFF. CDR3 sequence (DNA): TGTGCCAGCAGCTTAGGCGCCGTATCTGGGGCTAATGAAAAACTGTTTTTT.

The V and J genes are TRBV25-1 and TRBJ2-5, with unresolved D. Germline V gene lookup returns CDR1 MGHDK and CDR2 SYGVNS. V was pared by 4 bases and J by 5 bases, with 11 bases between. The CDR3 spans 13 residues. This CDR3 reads CASSADGWETQYF. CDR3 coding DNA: TGTGCCAGCAGTGCGGACGGGTGGGAGACCCAGTACTTC.

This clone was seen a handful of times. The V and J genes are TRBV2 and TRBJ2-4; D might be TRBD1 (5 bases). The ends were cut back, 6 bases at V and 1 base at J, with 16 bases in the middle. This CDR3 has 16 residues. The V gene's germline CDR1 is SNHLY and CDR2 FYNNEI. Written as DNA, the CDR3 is TGTGCCAGCAGCTTGCAGGGAAAGGGGGCCAAAAACATTCAGTACTTC. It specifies CASSLQGKGAKNIQYF. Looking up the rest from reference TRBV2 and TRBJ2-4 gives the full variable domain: EPEVTQTPSHQVTQMGQEVILRCVPISNHLYFYWYRQILGQKVEFLVSFYNNEISEKSEIFDDQFSVERPDGSNFTLKIRSTKLEDSAMYFCASSLQGKGAKNIQYFGAGTRLSVL.

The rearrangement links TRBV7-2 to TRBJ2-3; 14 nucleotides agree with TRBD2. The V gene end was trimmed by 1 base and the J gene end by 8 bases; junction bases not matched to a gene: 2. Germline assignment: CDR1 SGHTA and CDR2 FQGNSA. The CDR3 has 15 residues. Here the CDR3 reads CASSLDGTSGSTQYF. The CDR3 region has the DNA TGTGCCAGCAGCTTAGATGGGACTAGCGGGAGTACGCAGTATTTT.

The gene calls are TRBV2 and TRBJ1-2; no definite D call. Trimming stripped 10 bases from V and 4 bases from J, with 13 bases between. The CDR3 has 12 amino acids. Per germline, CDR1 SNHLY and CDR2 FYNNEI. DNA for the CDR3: TGTGCCACAAAAGCCGGAAGCTATGGCTACACCTTC. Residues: CATKAGSYGYTF.

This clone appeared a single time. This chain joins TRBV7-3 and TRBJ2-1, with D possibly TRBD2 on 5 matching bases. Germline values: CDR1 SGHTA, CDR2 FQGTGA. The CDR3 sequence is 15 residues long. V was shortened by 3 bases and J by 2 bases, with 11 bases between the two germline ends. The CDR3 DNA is TGTGCCAGCAGCTTGAGGGCCGGGGCCTACAATGAGCAGTTCTTC. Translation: CASSLRAGAYNEQFF.

The CDR3 sequence is CASSVGGADTQYF. The DNA of the CDR3 is TGTGCCAGCAGCGTAGGGGGGGCGGATACGCAGTATTTT. The rearrangement links TRBV9 to TRBJ2-3, with D perhaps being TRBD1 or TRBD2 (6 bases each). Per the germline V gene, CDR1 is SGDLS and CDR2 is YYNGEE. V lost 0 bases, J lost 6 bases, and 8 bases lay in between. The CDR3 contains 13 residues.

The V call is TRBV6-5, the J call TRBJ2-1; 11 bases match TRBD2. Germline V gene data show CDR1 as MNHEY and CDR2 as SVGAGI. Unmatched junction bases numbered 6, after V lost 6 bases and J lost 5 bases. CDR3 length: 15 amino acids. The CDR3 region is CASSIAGGPHNEQFF. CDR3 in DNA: TGTGCCAGCAGCATAGCGGGGGGGCCCCACAATGAGCAGTTCTTC.

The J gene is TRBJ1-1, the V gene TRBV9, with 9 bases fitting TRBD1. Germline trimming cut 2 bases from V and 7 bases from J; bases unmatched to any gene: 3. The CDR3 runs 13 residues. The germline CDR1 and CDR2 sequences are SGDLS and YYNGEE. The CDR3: CASSVRQGGEAFF. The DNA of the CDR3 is TGTGCCAGCAGCGTCAGACAGGGGGGTGAAGCTTTCTTT.

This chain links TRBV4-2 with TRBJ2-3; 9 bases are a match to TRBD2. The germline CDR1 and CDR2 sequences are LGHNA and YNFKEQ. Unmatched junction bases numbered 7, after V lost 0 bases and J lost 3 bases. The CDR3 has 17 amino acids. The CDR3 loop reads CASSQEISGGWTDTQYF. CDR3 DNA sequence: TGTGCCAGCAGCCAAGAGATAAGCGGGGGGTGGACAGATACGCAGTATTTT.

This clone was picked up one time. The CDR3 coding sequence is TGTGCCAGCAATCTGGACAGGGGAATCCAAGAGACCCAGTACTTC. Protein product: CASNLDRGIQETQYF. The V gene is TRBV2, the J gene TRBJ2-5; 9 positions match TRBD1. Looked up from germline, CDR1 is SNHLY and CDR2 is FYNNEI. The CDR3 totals 15 residues. Germline trimming cut 7 bases from V and 1 base from J; bases unmatched to any gene: 7.

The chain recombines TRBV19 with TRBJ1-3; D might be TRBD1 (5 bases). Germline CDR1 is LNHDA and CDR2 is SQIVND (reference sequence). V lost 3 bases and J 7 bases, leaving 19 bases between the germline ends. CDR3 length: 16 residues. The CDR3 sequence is CASSIDASLRGNTIYF. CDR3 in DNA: TGTGCCAGTAGTATTGACGCTTCTCTGCGGGGGAACACCATATATTTT.

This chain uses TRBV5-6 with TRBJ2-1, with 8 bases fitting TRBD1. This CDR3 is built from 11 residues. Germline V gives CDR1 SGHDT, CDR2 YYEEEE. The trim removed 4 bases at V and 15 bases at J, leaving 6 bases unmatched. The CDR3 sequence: CASSGTDRVFF. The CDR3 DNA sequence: TGTGCCAGCAGCGGAACGGACAGGGTGTTCTTC. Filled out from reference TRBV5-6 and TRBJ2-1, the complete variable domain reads DAGVTQSPTHLIKTRGQQVTLRCSPKSGHDTVSWYQQALGQGPQFIFQYYEEEERQRGNFPDRFSGHQFPNYSSELNVNALLLGDSALYLCASSGTDRVFFGPGTRLTVL.

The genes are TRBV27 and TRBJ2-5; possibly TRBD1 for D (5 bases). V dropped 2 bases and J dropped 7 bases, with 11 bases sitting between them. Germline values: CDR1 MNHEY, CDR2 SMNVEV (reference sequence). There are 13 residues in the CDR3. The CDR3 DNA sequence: TGTGCCAGCAGTTTACAGGGATGGGGGACCCAGTACTTC. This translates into CASSLQGWGTQYF.

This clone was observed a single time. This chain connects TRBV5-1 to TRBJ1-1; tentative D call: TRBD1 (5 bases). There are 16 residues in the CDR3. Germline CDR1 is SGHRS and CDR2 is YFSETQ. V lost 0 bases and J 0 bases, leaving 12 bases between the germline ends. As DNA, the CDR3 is TGCGCCAGCAGCTTGGGTGCGGGGGGATTGAACACTGAAGCTTTCTTT. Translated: CASSLGAGGLNTEAFF.